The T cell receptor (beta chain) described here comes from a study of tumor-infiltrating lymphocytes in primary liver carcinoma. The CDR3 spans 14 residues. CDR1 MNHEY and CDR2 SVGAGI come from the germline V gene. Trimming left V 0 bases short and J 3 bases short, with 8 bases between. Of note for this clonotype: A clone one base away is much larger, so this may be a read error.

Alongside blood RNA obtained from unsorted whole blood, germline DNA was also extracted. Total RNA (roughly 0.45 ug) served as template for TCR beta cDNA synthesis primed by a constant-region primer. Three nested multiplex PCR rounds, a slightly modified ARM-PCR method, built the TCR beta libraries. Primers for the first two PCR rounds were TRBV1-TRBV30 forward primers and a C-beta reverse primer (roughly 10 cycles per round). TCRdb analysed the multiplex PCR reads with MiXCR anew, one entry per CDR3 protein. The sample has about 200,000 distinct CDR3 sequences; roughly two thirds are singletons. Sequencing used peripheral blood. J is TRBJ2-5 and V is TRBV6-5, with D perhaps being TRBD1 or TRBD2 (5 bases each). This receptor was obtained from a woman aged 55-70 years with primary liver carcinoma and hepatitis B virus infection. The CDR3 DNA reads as TGTGCCAGCAGTTACTCCTGGGGGAAAGAGACCCAGTACTTC. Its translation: CASSYSWGKETQYF.